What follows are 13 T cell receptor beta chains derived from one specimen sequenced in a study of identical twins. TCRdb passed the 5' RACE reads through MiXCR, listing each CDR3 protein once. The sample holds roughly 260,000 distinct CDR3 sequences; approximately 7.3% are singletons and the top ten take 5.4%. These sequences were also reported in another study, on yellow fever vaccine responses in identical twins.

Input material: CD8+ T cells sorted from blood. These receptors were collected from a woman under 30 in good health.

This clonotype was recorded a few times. CDR3 sequence: CASSFGPGTHYEQYF. The CDR3 nucleotides read TGTGCCAGCAGTTTCGGCCCAGGGACTCACTACGAGCAGTACTTC. V usage is TRBV12-3 or TRBV12-4 and J usage is TRBJ2-7, with D tentatively TRBD2 (6 bases). CDR3 size: 15 residues. The V end was cut by 3 bases, the J end by 3 bases, with 15 bases between.

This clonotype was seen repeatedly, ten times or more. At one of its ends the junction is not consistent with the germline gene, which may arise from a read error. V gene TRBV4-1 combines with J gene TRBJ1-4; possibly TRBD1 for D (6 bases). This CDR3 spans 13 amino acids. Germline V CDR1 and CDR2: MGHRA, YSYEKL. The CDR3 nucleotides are TGCGCCAGCAGCCAAGAAAATAGTCGACAGGAACATTTT. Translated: CASSQENSRQEHF.

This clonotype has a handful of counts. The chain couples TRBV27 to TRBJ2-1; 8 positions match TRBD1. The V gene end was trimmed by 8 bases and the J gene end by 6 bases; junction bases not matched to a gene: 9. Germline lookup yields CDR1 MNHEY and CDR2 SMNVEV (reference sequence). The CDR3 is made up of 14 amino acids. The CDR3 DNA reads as TGTGCCAGCCCGGACAGGGCGATTGTCAATGAGCAGTTCTTC. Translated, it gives CASPDRAIVNEQFF.

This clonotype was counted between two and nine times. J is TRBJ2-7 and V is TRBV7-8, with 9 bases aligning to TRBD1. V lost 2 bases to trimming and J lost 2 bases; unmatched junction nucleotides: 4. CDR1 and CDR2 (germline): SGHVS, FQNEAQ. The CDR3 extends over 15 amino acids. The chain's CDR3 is CASSLRTGETYEQYF. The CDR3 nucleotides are TGTGCCAGCAGCTTAAGGACAGGGGAGACCTACGAGCAGTACTTC.

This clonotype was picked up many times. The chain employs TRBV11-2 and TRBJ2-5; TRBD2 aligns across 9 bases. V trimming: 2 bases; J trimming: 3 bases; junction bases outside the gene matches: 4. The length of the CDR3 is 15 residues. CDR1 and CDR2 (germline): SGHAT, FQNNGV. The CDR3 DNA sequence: TGTGCCAGCAGCTTACTAGCGGGGAAAAAAGAGACCCAGTACTTC. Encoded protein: CASSLLAGKKETQYF.

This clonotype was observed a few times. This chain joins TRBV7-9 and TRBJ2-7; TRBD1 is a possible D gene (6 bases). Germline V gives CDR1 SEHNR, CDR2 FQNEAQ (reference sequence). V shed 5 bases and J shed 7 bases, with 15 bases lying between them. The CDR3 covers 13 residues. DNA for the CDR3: TGTGCCAGCAGCAACGGACAGAGCCCTGAGCAGTACGTC. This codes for CASSNGQSPEQYV.

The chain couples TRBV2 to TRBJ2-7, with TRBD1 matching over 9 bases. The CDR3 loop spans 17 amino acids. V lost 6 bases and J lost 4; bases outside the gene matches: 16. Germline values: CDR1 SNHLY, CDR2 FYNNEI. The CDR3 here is CASSDGDRVVSRYEQYF. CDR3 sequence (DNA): TGTGCCAGCAGCGACGGGGACAGGGTTGTTAGCCGGTACGAGCAGTACTTC.

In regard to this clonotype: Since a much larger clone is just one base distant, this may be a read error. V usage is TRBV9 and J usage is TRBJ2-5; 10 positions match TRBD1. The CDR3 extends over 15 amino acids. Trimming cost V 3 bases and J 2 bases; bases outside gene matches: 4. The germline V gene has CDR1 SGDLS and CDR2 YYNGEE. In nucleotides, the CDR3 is TGTGCCAGCAGCGCCGGGACAGGGGCTCAAGAGACCCAGTACTTC. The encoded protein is CASSAGTGAQETQYF.

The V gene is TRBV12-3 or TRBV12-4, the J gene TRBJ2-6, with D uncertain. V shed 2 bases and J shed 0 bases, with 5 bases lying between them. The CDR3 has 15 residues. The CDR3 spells CASSLRASGANVLTF. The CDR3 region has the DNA TGTGCCAGCAGTTTAAGGGCCTCTGGGGCCAACGTCCTGACTTTC.

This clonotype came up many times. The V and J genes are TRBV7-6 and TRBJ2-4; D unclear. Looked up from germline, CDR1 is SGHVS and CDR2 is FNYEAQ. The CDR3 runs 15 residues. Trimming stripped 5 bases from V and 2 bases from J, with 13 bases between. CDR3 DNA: TGTGCCAGCAGCCCAAGTGGCGGTTCCAAAAACATTCAGTACTTC. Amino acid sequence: CASSPSGGSKNIQYF.

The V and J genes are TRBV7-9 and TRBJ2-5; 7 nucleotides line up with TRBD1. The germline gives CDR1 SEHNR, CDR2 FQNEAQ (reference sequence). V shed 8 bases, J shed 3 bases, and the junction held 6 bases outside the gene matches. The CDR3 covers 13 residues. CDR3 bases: TGTGCCAGCGCGACAGGGTCAGAAGAGACCCAGTACTTC. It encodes CASATGSEETQYF.

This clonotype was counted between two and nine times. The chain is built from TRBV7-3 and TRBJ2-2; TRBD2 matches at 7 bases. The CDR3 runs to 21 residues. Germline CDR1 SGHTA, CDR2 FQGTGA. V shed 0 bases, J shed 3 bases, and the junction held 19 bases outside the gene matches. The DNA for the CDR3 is TGTGCCAGCAGCTTAACTCACCCACCGGTCCGAGGGCTAGCGGACACCGGGGAGCTGTTTTTT. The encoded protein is CASSLTHPPVRGLADTGELFF. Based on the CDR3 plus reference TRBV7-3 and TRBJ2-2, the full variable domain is GAGVSQTPSNKVTEKGKYVELRCDPISGHTALYWYRQSLGQGPEFLIYFQGTGAADDSGLPNDRFFAVRPEGSVSTLKIQRTERGDSAVYLCASSLTHPPVRGLADTGELFFGEGSRLTVL.

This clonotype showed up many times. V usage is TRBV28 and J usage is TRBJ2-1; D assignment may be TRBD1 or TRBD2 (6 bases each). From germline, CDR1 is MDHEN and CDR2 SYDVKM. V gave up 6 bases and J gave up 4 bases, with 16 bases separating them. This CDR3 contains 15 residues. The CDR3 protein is CASSSLGGPYNEQFF. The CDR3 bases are TGTGCCAGCAGCTCCCTCGGGGGCCCTTACAATGAGCAGTTCTTC.